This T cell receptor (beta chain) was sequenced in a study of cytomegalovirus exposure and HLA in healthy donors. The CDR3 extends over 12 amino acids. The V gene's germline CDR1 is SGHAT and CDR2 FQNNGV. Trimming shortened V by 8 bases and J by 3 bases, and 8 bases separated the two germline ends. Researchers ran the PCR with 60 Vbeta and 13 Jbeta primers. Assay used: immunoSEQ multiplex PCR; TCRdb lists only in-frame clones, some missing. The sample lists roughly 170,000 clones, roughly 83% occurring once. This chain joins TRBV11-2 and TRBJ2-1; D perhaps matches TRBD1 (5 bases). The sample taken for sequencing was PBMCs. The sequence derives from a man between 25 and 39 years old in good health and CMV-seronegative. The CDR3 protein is CASLRGYNEQFF. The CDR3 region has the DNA TGTGCCAGCCTAAGGGGCTACAATGAGCAGTTCTTC.